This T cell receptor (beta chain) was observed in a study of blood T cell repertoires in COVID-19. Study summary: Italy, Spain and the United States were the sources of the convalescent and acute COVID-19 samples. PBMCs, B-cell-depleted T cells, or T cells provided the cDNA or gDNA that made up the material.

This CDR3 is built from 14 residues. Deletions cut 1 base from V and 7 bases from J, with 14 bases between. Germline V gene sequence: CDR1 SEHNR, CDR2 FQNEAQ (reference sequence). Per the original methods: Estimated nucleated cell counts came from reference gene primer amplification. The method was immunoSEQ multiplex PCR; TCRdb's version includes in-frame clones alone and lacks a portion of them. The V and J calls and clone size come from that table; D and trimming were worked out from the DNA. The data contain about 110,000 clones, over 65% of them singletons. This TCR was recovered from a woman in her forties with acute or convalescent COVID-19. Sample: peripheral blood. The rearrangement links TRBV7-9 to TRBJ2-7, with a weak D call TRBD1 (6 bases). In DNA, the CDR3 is TGTGCCAGCAGCTTAGAACCAGGGGCCAGGGAGCAGTACTTC. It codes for CASSLEPGAREQYF. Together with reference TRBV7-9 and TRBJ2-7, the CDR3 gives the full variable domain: DTGVSQNPRHKITKRGQNVTFRCDPISEHNRLYWYRQTLGQGPEFLTYFQNEAQLEKSRLLSDRFSAERPKGSFSTLEIQRTEQGDSAMYLCASSLEPGAREQYFGPGTRLTVT.